Reported below is one T cell receptor beta chain. What antigen it recognizes has not been identified. The sample holds no much larger clone one base away, and base qualities are not on file. The run used an Illumina NovaSeq 6000. TCRalpha and TCRbeta cDNA libraries were built by 5'RACE with constant-segment primers, adding sample barcodes and unique molecular identifiers. Trizol reagent was used to extract RNA from every sample. Amplification of the libraries took two PCR steps, and the second step added a second sample barcode plus Illumina TruSeq adapters. Sequencing of libraries was performed on an Illumina NovaSeq with 2 x 150 bp paired-end reads. The original methods were these. Demultiplexing of reads and collapsing into UMI-guided consensus sequences were performed with migec v1.2.7. With mixcr v2.1.11, UMI consensuses were aligned to TRA and TRB V and J templates and assembled into clonotypes. A clonotype was counted as expanded or contracted only when both edgeR and NoisET called the clonotype significant, with the noise models trained on biological replicates. edgeR calls used a false discovery rate-adjusted p below 0.01 and a log2 fold-change threshold of 1. As an exploratory analysis of dynamics, max-normalized trajectories of the 1000 most abundant clonotypes were examined with PCA combined with hierarchical clustering. Separately sequenced CD4+ and CD8+ repertoires were used to assign a CD4 or CD8 phenotype to each responding clone. TCRdb reprocessed the public reads (quality trimming at Q25 with fastp, clone calling with MiXCR) and kept in-frame beta chains. Each CDR3 protein gets just one entry, which takes the most common genes and DNA from the rows behind it. The V and J calls, along with clone size, are taken from TCRdb and not from the paper's own processing. The sample table lists 150,000 or so distinct CDR3 sequences, about 15% of them with a count of one. 13% to 15% of the sample is taken by the ten largest.

PBMCs were isolated by Ficoll-Paque density gradient centrifugation. The sample comes from a study of T-cell memory formation after mild COVID-19 (TCRdb year 2021). Study-level background: TCR sequence clusters from the two donors were found to be largely donor specific. T-cell clones expanding and contracting after mild COVID-19 in a couple of donors were tracked by longitudinal TCRalpha and TCRbeta repertoire sequencing. Two young, previously healthy adult volunteers made up the cohort, one male and one female. Here is what the overall study found, with its caveats: Some responding clones were detected in pre-infection memory, suggesting pre-existing cross-reactive memory T cells joined the SARS-CoV-2 response. The study included only a couple of mild cases, and larger cohorts that include severe cases with pre-infection samples were judged to be necessary. Clones contracting from day 15 to 85 had balanced CD4/CD8 phenotypes, while a second wave expanding from day 15 to 37 was biased towards CD4+. Whether the second-wave clones peaking on day 37 were SARS-CoV-2 specific was not confirmed. Contracting CD4+ clones turned up mainly in the CM and EM memory subsets, whereas EMRA was where CD8+ clones were enriched.

Reading the germline V gene gives CDR1 MGHRA and CDR2 YSYEKL. The CDR3, cysteine through phenylalanine, is 13 amino acids long. The kept DNA is CDR3 alone, 39 bases in frame from the first base. Trimming at the junction amounts to 4 bases on V and 6 bases on J, and the germline ends lie 11 bases apart. The TCR sequence derives from an adult woman who had mild COVID-19 (a few samples of this study predate the infection). The sample titles of this study are shuffled in the database, so cell type and time point are left out; the donor was told from shared clones. Sample: PBMCs or a T cell subset sorted from them (not recorded which). The rearranged chain carries TRBV4-1 and TRBJ2-3; a tentative D call is TRBD1 (5 bases match). Here is the DNA: TGCGCCAGCAGCCTAGACAGCTTCGATACGCAGTATTTT. It codes for CASSLDSFDTQYF.